The rows below give T cell receptor beta chains drawn from one sample of a study of cytomegalovirus exposure and HLA in healthy donors. The data were produced by immunoSEQ multiplex PCR, yet TCRdb's version contains in-frame clones alone and is incomplete. The sample consists of about 160,000 clones, less than 85% of them appearing once. Sequencing used PBMCs. The receptors shown here come from a man aged 35 to 55 in good health and CMV-seronegative. Each CDR3 is given with its conserved first and last residue. D genes are given only for firm matches. Expanded clones are given a class, and other clones once, few, many or no size at all.

clone size | J gene | D gene | V gene | CDR3 DNA | CDR3 protein
. | TRBJ2-2 | TRBD1 | TRBV10-3 | TGTGCCATCAGGGGGACAGGGCCCACCGGGGAGCTGTTTTTT | CAIRGTGPTGELFF
. | TRBJ1-5 | TRBD1 | TRBV6-1 | TGTGCCAGCAGTGCACAGGGGGAGAATCAGCCCCAGCATTTT | CASSAQGENQPQHF
once | TRBJ1-1 | . | TRBV6-5 | TGTGCCAGCAGTGAAGCAAGGAGAGAAGCTTTCTTT | CASSEARREAFF
. | TRBJ1-1 | TRBD1 | TRBV28 | TGTGCCAGCGACCAGGGGGCCCGTCGCACTGAAGCTTTCTTT | CASDQGARRTEAFF
few | TRBJ2-1 | . | TRBV14 | TGTGCCAGCAGCCCGACCCCGAAAGGGACAAATTATATCTTC | CASSPTPKGTNYIF
. | TRBJ2-7 | TRBD1 | TRBV6-1 | TGTGCCAGCAGCCCGACAGGGGGTCCCGCCTACGAGCAGTACTTC | CASSPTGGPAYEQYF
. | TRBJ2-4 | TRBD2 | TRBV27 | TGTGCCAGCAGTTTATCGCCCAGCGGGGGGTTTAACATTCAGTACTTC | CASSLSPSGGFNIQYF
once | TRBJ1-2 | . | TRBV5-3 | TGTGCCAGAAGCTTGGCCTATGGGAGCTCTCCTGGCTACACCTTC | CARSLAYGSSPGYTF
. | TRBJ2-5 | . | TRBV28 | TGTGCCAGCAGCCGAGGGGGGGAGGAGACCCAGTACTTC | CASSRGGEETQYF
few | TRBJ2-3 | . | TRBV25-1 | TGTGCCAGCAGTAAGGGGTCAGATACGCAGTATTTT | CASSKGSDTQYF
. | TRBJ2-7 | . | TRBV2 | TGTGCCAGCAGTGAAGGGGCCGGGATATCTCGCGCCGAGCAGTACTTC | CASSEGAGISRAEQYF
. | TRBJ1-5 | . | TRBV6-6 | TGTGCCAGCAGCTACGGGGAGGGCCGCAATCAGCCCCAGCATTTT | CASSYGEGRNQPQHF
. | TRBJ1-1 | TRBD1 | TRBV7-6 | TGTGCCAGCAGCTTGACTCCGGGACAGATGATTGGCACTGAAGCTTTCTTT | CASSLTPGQMIGTEAFF
. | TRBJ2-7 | TRBD1 | TRBV5-1 | TGCGCCAGCAGCCTCCAAGGGACAGGGGATCAGTACTTC | CASSLQGTGDQYF
. | TRBJ2-7 | . | TRBV7-2 | TGTGCCAGCAGCTTGAGGGACACGTCCTCCTACGAGCAGTACTTC | CASSLRDTSSYEQYF
. | TRBJ2-3 | TRBD1 | TRBV27 | TGTGCCAGCAGTCCACGGACAGGGGGTGTGACAGATACGCAGTATTTT | CASSPRTGGVTDTQYF
. | TRBJ1-3 | . | TRBV4-1 | TGCGCCAGCAGCCAAGAAATACCCCACAGCTCGGACACCATATATTTT | CASSQEIPHSSDTIYF
once | TRBJ2-3 | TRBD2 | TRBV6-1 | TGTGCCAGCAAGGCGGGGGGGAGCACAGATACGCAGTATTTT | CASKAGGSTDTQYF
. | TRBJ2-3 | TRBD1 | TRBV6-5 | TGTGCCAGCAGTTACTCGACAGGGGTGGGAGATACGCAGTATTTT | CASSYSTGVGDTQYF
. | TRBJ1-6 | . | TRBV5-6 | TGTGCCAGCAGCACCGGGACACTCAATTCACCCCTCCACTTT | CASSTGTLNSPLHF
. | TRBJ2-7 | . | TRBV6-5 | TGTGCCAGCAAGAACGGGTACGAGCAGTACTTC | CASKNGYEQYF
. | TRBJ1-5 | . | TRBV6-1 | TGTGCCAGCAGTGAAGCCCCAGTTAATCAGCCCCAGCATTTT | CASSEAPVNQPQHF
. | TRBJ1-1 | . | TRBV19 | TGTGCCAGTAGTATCGGGGGGGACACTGAAGCTTTCTTT | CASSIGGDTEAFF
. | TRBJ2-7 | . | TRBV6-6 | TGTGCCAGCAGTGCATCCGGGACAAAAAAGTACTACGAGCAGTACTTC | CASSASGTKKYYEQYF
. | TRBJ1-6 | TRBD1 | TRBV9 | TGTGCCAGCAGCGCACCCGGGACAGGGGGCCTCGGGTCACCCCTCCACTTT | CASSAPGTGGLGSPLHF
. | TRBJ2-1 | TRBD2 | TRBV4-1 | TGCGCCAGCAGCCCGCGTACTAGCGGGGCAAATGAGCAGTTCTTC | CASSPRTSGANEQFF
. | TRBJ2-2 | . | TRBV4-1 | TGCGCCAGCAGCCAAATCGGGGAGACCGGGGAGCTGTTTTTT | CASSQIGETGELFF
few | TRBJ1-3 | . | TRBV4-1 | TGCGCCAGCAGCCGTTGGGGGCCCGGAAACACCATATATTTT | CASSRWGPGNTIYF
once | TRBJ2-7 | . | TRBV27 | TGTGCCAGCAGTTTTCCAGGTCGGGAGCAGTACTTC | CASSFPGREQYF
. | TRBJ1-1 | . | TRBV6-6 | TGTGCCAGCAGTTCTCACACTGAAGCTTTCTTT | CASSSHTEAFF
. | TRBJ2-7 | TRBD1 | TRBV5-1 | TGCGCCAGCAGCTCCATGACAGGGGTTTTCTACGAGCAGTACTTC | CASSSMTGVFYEQYF
. | TRBJ2-2 | TRBD2 | TRBV9 | TGTGCCAGCAGCGTAGGGACTAGCGGGGGGGCTCGGGTCACCGGGGAGCTGTTTTTT | CASSVGTSGGARVTGELFF
. | TRBJ1-2 | . | TRBV11-2 | TGTGCCAGCAGCCCACCCCGGGTGGGGGCAGGGTATGGCTACACCTTC | CASSPPRVGAGYGYTF
. | TRBJ2-1 | TRBD1 | TRBV7-2 | TGTGCCAGCAGCTGGGGGGACAGGGGGCATTATGATGAGCAGTTCTTC | CASSWGDRGHYDEQFF
. | TRBJ1-2 | . | TRBV19 | TGTGCCAGTGGAGCTGGTGGCTACACCTTC | CASGAGGYTF
. | TRBJ1-5 | . | TRBV2 | TGTGCCAGCAGTGATTATAGCAATCAGCCCCAGCATTTT | CASSDYSNQPQHF
. | TRBJ1-4 | TRBD1 | TRBV27 | TGTGCCAGCGGTCTCCGGGACAGGGGAGAAAAACTGTTTTTT | CASGLRDRGEKLFF
. | TRBJ1-4 | TRBD1 | TRBV6-1 | TGTGCCAGTTGGACAGGGGCTAATGAAAAACTGTTTTTT | CASWTGANEKLFF
. | TRBJ2-7 | TRBD1 | TRBV28 | TGTGCCAGCAGTGAGACAGGGGGCTCCTACGAGCAGTACTTC | CASSETGGSYEQYF
. | TRBJ2-4 | . | TRBV18 | TGTGCCAGCTCACCACCATACAGCAAAAACATTCAGTACTTC | CASSPPYSKNIQYF
. | TRBJ2-3 | . | TRBV28 | TGTGCCTCAGGGGCGGGGGCTTCGTCAGATACGCAGTATTTT | CASGAGASSDTQYF
. | TRBJ1-5 | . | TRBV30 | TGTGCCTGGCAAGGACAGAATAGCAATCAGCCCCAGCATTTT | CAWQGQNSNQPQHF
. | TRBJ2-5 | . | TRBV6-5 | TGTGCCAGCAAGAGGCAAGAGACCCAGTACTTC | CASKRQETQYF
few | TRBJ2-2 | TRBD1 | TRBV27 | TGTGCCAGCAGTTTTTCTTTGGGACAGGGGCCCGGGGAGCTGTTTTTT | CASSFSLGQGPGELFF
. | TRBJ2-3 | . | TRBV4-1 | TGCGCCAGCAGCCAAACAGGGTCCACAGATACGCAGTATTTT | CASSQTGSTDTQYF
. | TRBJ1-6 | . | TRBV30 | TGTGCCTGGAGTGTTCCAGGGTTATCCTATAATTCACCCCTCCACTTT | CAWSVPGLSYNSPLHF
. | TRBJ2-1 | . | TRBV5-1 | TGCGCCAGCAGCTTGGCCGTTGGGAGTTACAATGAGCAGTTCTTC | CASSLAVGSYNEQFF
few | TRBJ1-4 | . | TRBV30 | TGTGCCTGGACCCTAGGGGCCCTTAATGAAAAACTGTTTTTT | CAWTLGALNEKLFF
. | TRBJ2-2 | TRBD1 | TRBV27 | TGTGCCAGCAGTAACAGGGGGAACACCGGGGAGCTGTTTTTT | CASSNRGNTGELFF
. | TRBJ1-4 | . | TRBV6-5 | TGTGCCAGCAGTTACCGATGGGGGGTTGAACTGTTTTTT | CASSYRWGVELFF
many | TRBJ2-2 | . | TRBV28 | TGTGCCAGCAGCCCCGGGACACCAAACACCGGGGAGCTGTTTTTT | CASSPGTPNTGELFF
. | TRBJ1-1 | . | TRBV7-9 | TGTGCCAGCAGCGATCCCAAGCAAGCTTTCTTT | CASSDPKQAFF
. | TRBJ2-7 | . | TRBV10-3 | TGTGCCATCAACAATTCGGGCGAGCAGTACTTC | CAINNSGEQYF
once | TRBJ1-1 | . | TRBV4-1 | TGCGCCAGCGGGGACTACAGGGTGAACACTGAAGCTTTCTTT | CASGDYRVNTEAFF
. | TRBJ1-5 | . | TRBV4-1 | TGCGCCAGCAGCCACCGGTTAGCAAGCAATCAGCCCCAGCATTTT | CASSHRLASNQPQHF
. | TRBJ2-5 | . | TRBV11-2 | TGTGCCAGCAGTCTTAACAGGCAGCAAGAGACCCAGTACTTC | CASSLNRQQETQYF